Below are 16 T cell receptor beta chains sequenced from a single sample in a study of blood T cells in healthy people across ages. PCR was performed a second time for about 6 to 12 cycles using a sample-barcoded 5' primer and a J-beta primer mix. TCRdb re-called the 5' RACE reads through MiXCR, storing one row per CDR3 protein. Here the sample spans almost 550,000 distinct CDR3 sequences, under 30% being singletons. This sample also appeared in a second study, on T cells of mothers and their children.

Source material: blood. The receptors shown here come from a boy under 18 in good health.

In this sample, this clonotype turned up many times. This chain connects TRBV7-2 to TRBJ1-1; D ambiguous. In germline, CDR1 is SGHTA, CDR2 FQGNSA. V lost 1 base to trimming and J lost 0 bases, with 6 bases between them. The CDR3 consists of 14 residues. The chain's CDR3 is CASSLDALNTEAFF. The CDR3 DNA sequence: TGTGCCAGCAGCTTAGATGCCTTGAACACTGAAGCTTTCTTT.

The V call is TRBV7-2, the J call TRBJ2-3; TRBD2 matches at 8 bases. The CDR3 totals 17 residues. Germline V gene sequence: CDR1 SGHTA, CDR2 FQGNSA. V lost 1 base to trimming and J lost 8 bases; unmatched junction nucleotides: 14. In DNA form, the CDR3 reads TGTGCCAGCAGCTTAGTAGGGATCTCTCGGGAGGGCCCTACGCAGTATTTT. It codes for CASSLVGISREGPTQYF.

The rearrangement links TRBV20-1 to TRBJ2-7, with 10 bases aligning to TRBD2. V gave up 3 bases and J gave up 3 bases; unmatched junction bases: 5. The CDR3 runs 14 residues. Germline V gives CDR1 DFQATT, CDR2 SNEGSKA (reference sequence). CDR3 coding DNA: TGCAGTGCTAGGTTGCTAGCGGGAGTCTACGAGCAGTACTTC. Translation gives CSARLLAGVYEQYF.

The chain is built from TRBV6-2 or TRBV6-3 and TRBJ2-1; 12 nucleotides align to TRBD2. The CDR3 extends over 17 amino acids. Germline CDR1 MNHEY, CDR2 SVGEGT. The junction had 9 bases not matched to a gene; V was cut back by 5 bases and J by 4 bases. The CDR3 reads CASSPLTSGGRYNEQFF. Here the CDR3 DNA reads TGTGCCAGCAGTCCTCTGACTAGCGGGGGAAGGTACAATGAGCAGTTCTTC.

This clonotype came up a few times. This chain connects TRBV4-3 to TRBJ2-7, with a possible D match to TRBD1 (6 bases). Germline V gene data show CDR1 as LGHNA and CDR2 as YSLEER. V lost 3 bases, J lost 6 bases, and 12 bases lay in between. The CDR3 runs 13 residues. The CDR3 sequence: CASSQSRGAEQYF. The CDR3 bases are TGCGCCAGCAGCCAGTCCAGGGGAGCCGAGCAGTACTTC.

The gene calls are TRBV29-1 and TRBJ2-5, with D possibly matching TRBD2 (6 bases). CDR1 and CDR2 from the germline V gene are SQVTM and ANQGSEA. V gave up 4 bases and J gave up 13 bases, with 22 bases separating them. The CDR3 runs to 13 residues. The CDR3 sequence: CSVARTNNDERYF. The CDR3 DNA reads as TGCAGCGTTGCCCGGACTAATAACGACGAGCGGTACTTC.

V and J are TRBV7-2 and TRBJ1-3; TRBD1 is a possible D gene (5 bases). Per germline, CDR1 SGHTA and CDR2 FQGNSA. The CDR3 totals 15 residues. With 2 bases removed from V and 0 bases from J, the gap between germline ends came to 8 bases. The CDR3 is CASSLWGISGNTIYF. The CDR3, as DNA: TGTGCCAGCAGCTTATGGGGGATCTCTGGAAACACCATATATTTT.

V usage is TRBV6-5 and J usage is TRBJ1-3, with D hard to call. With 6 bases removed from V and 0 bases from J, the gap between germline ends came to 12 bases. The CDR3 has 15 amino acids. Germline V gene lookup returns CDR1 MNHEY and CDR2 SVGAGI. The chain's CDR3 is CASRLDTFSGNTIYF. The CDR3, as DNA: TGTGCCAGCAGATTAGACACCTTCTCTGGAAACACCATATATTTT.

This clonotype occurred a few times. The V and J genes are TRBV28 and TRBJ2-4, with D possibly TRBD1 on 6 matching bases. Trimming took 1 base from V and 0 from J, leaving 16 bases between them. CDR3 size: 18 residues. Germline CDR1 and CDR2: MDHEN and SYDVKM. CDR3 region: CASSLSGHPSLAKNIQYF. DNA for the CDR3: TGTGCCAGCAGTTTATCGGGACACCCAAGTTTAGCCAAAAACATTCAGTACTTC.

As for this clonotype: The junction and the germline gene differ at one end; a read error may be behind it. The chain employs TRBV30 and TRBJ2-3; 11 nucleotides match TRBD2. CDR1 is GTSNPN, CDR2 SVGIG, per germline (reference sequence). The CDR3 sequence is 15 residues long. The DNA for the CDR3 is TGTGCCTGGAGTATTAGCGGGGGGGCCCTGGATACGCAGTGTTTT. It encodes CAWSISGGALDTQCF. The whole variable domain, remainder taken from reference TRBV30 and TRBJ2-3, is SQTIHQWPATLVQPVGSPLSLECTVEGTSNPNLYWYRQAAGRGLQLLFYSVGIGQISSEVPQNLSASRPQDRQFILSSKKLLLSDSGFYLCAWSISGGALDTQCFGPGTRLTVL.

In its sample, this clonotype was seen a few times. One junction end disagrees with the germline gene, perhaps due to a read error. The CDR3 loop is CACSPRGEQYF. DNA of the CDR3: TGTGCCTGCAGCCCCCGTGGCGAGCAGTACTTC. This chain uses TRBV11-2 with TRBJ2-7; D ambiguous. The CDR3 has 11 amino acids. Germline V CDR1 and CDR2: SGHAT, FQNNGV. Complete variable domain (other parts from reference TRBV11-2 and TRBJ2-7): EAGVAQSPRYKIIEKRQSVAFWCNPISGHATLYWYQQILGQGPKLLIQFQNNGVVDDSQLPKDRFSAERLKGVDSTLKIQPAKLEDSAVYLCACSPRGEQYFGPGTRLTVT.

There are a few counts of this clonotype. This chain uses TRBV9 with TRBJ2-4; perhaps TRBD1 as D (6 bases). With 3 bases removed from V and 10 bases from J, the gap between germline ends came to 20 bases. This CDR3 has 15 residues. The germline gives CDR1 SGDLS, CDR2 YYNGEE. CDR3 in DNA: TGTGCCAGCAGCGAAGATGGGGGCCGGGATGAAATTCAGTACTTC. The encoded protein is CASSEDGGRDEIQYF. The whole variable domain, filled in from reference TRBV9 and TRBJ2-4, reads DSGVTQTPKHLITATGQRVTLRCSPRSGDLSVYWYQQSLDQGLQFLIQYYNGEERAKGNILERFSAQQFPDLHSELNLSSLELGDSALYFCASSEDGGRDEIQYFGAGTRLSVL.

This clonotype was detected only once. The chain is built from TRBV6-1 and TRBJ2-3; the D call may be TRBD1 or TRBD2 (5 bases each). Between the trimmed V and J ends, which lost 6 bases and 4 bases, there was a span of 20 bases. Germline assignment: CDR1 MNHNS and CDR2 SASEGT. The length of the CDR3 is 16 residues. The CDR3 DNA reads as TGTGCCAGCAGCCGACGCGGGCAGGGTGACGCAGATACGCAGTATTTT. Its protein is CASSRRGQGDADTQYF.

This clonotype has just a few counts. The chain couples TRBV20-1 to TRBJ1-1; 8 bases line up with TRBD1. Germline CDR1 reads DFQATT; CDR2 reads SNEGSKA (reference sequence). The V segment lost 5 bases and the J segment 5 bases; nucleotides outside the gene matches: 10. The CDR3 is 14 residues long. CDR3 sequence: CSAGGQGRWTEAFF. Written as DNA, the CDR3 is TGCAGTGCTGGTGGACAGGGCAGGTGGACTGAAGCTTTCTTT.

The chain combines TRBV7-9 with TRBJ2-4, with D tentatively TRBD1 or TRBD2 (5 bases each). The CDR3 spans 13 residues. CDR1 is SEHNR and CDR2 is FQNEAQ in the germline V gene (reference sequence). Trimming stripped 5 bases from V and 8 bases from J, with 13 bases between. CDR3 region: CASSLRLGDIQYF. The DNA of the CDR3 is TGTGCCAGCAGCCTACGATTGGGGGACATTCAGTACTTC.

This sequence joins TRBV6-5 and TRBJ1-1; D remains unclear. The V and J ends lost 9 bases and 4 bases respectively, with 15 bases between them. The CDR3 is 13 amino acids. Germline CDR1 MNHEY, CDR2 SVGAGI. Written as DNA, the CDR3 is TGTGCCAGTCACGCCGGGTTTTCCACTGAAGCTTTCTTT. Amino acid sequence: CASHAGFSTEAFF.